This TCR beta chain was identified during a study of the immune and genomic landscape of osteosarcoma (TCRdb year 2020). Background for the entire study: The overall cohort comprised roughly 51 pediatric and adult patients with high-grade osteosarcoma, with a median age at diagnosis of 25 to 35 years (range about 5-90). The osteosarcoma immunogenomic landscape was characterized by integrating TCR sequencing results with transcriptome, protein array and immunostaining data. The cohort was enriched for poor-risk disease, as unfavorable pathologic response to standard therapy was shown in about 73% of the cohort and approximately 66% of the cohort were deceased. In the overall cohort, over 45% of patients were male, and around 80% had localized disease at diagnosis. Osteosarcoma specimens were profiled with whole genome, RNA and T-cell receptor sequencing plus immunohistochemistry and reverse phase protein arrays so that immunogenic potential could be defined. Each of three patients provided a couple of samples from the same tumor site. The study aimed to explain the limited clinical activity of immune checkpoint inhibitors in osteosarcoma. The paper as a whole reports these results and caveats: Higher TCR productive clonality was observed in the immune-hot C3 cluster than in the cold C1 cluster, although TCR productive clonality remained low overall. Overall, productive TCR clonality was low, with a mean of 0.09 and a maximum of 0.3, which suggests limited clonal expansion of T cells. Clonality benchmarks were derived from external normal skin and healthy peripheral blood data rather than from matched normal tissue. In five cases, a single hyperexpanded clone dominated the repertoire, and each of these five cases had fewer than 100 T-cell clonotypes. Alongside the frozen tumor specimens, matched blood was collected from only a couple of patients. Sample size was not determined by any statistical method, because osteosarcoma is rare and every possible sample was collected.

The ImmunoSEQ Assay (Adaptive Biotechnologies) was used to immunosequence the CDR3 regions of the TCR beta chain. The authors' pipeline ran thus. TCRB rearrangements, read counts, read proportions and gene usage were exported through the ImmunoSEQ Analyzer platform. T-cell clonality was calculated on productive rearrangements as 1 minus Pielou's evenness. In the clonal space homeostasis analysis, clonotypes were sorted into rare, small, medium, large or hyperexpanded (0.01 to 1 of the repertoire) bins. TCR productive clonality was compared across immune clusters C1, C2 and C3 using the Wilcoxon rank sum test. This immuneACCESS table, as held by TCRdb, lists in-frame sequences with V and J called but not all clones. Of the missing ones, under half trace to an unresolved V gene in checked studies; the others have no known cause. The DNA gave D and trimming, while V, J and clone size come from that table. The sample table contains about 10,000 clones; only one count was recorded for about two thirds of them. The ten largest clonotypes hold less than 20% of the sample.

Only a few counts were recorded for this clone. Its antigen is still unknown. No base quality values were provided; no much bigger clone lies one nucleotide off. The tumors sampled were post-treatment primary, local recurrence and metastasis specimens taken from patients with a poor prognosis. This sequence originates from a human donor with osteosarcoma. The sample was osteosarcoma tumor tissue from the lung.

This receptor has the CDR3 CASSRVRDGETQYF. The sequence in DNA is TGTGCCAGCAGTCGTGTAAGGGACGGGGAGACCCAGTACTTC. The chain is made from TRBV2 and TRBJ2-5; the D gene is possibly TRBD1 or TRBD2, each agreeing over 5 bases. CDR1 SNHLY and CDR2 FYNNEI are derived from the germline V gene. From cysteine to phenylalanine, the CDR3 is 14 amino acids long. The sequence is cut down to CDR3 DNA, 42 bases in frame from base 1. At the junction V is shortened by 5 bases and J by 5 bases, with 15 bases in between.